Shown below are 27 T cell receptor beta chains from a single sample sequenced in a study of EBV T-cell therapy then PD-1 blockade in nasopharyngeal carcinoma. Their antigen targets remain unknown. Treatment indicated: AdE1-LMPpoly-expanded autologous EBV-specific T-cell therapy followed by anti-PD-1 nivolumab. TCRdb's copy holds only in-frame clones and misses some; the assay was immunoSEQ multiplex PCR. In the table there are roughly 22,000 clones, 70% to 85% of which are singletons. The sequenced sample was CD8+ T cells from blood, obtained at day -245 from a patient whose treatment included autologous EBV-specific T cells and nivolumab. The receptors shown here come from a man in his forties with nasopharyngeal carcinoma.

This clone was found a few times. The chain links TRBV5-5 to TRBJ1-6; D is undetermined. Per the germline V gene, CDR1 is SGHKS and CDR2 is YYEKEE (reference sequence). This CDR3 has 16 amino acids. V was shortened by 0 bases and J by 5 bases, with 12 bases between the two germline ends. The DNA of the CDR3 is TGTGCCAGCAGCTTGGTGGTGGGAGTAAATAATTCACCCCTCCACTTT. Protein product: CASSLVVGVNNSPLHF. Full variable domain (rest looked up from reference TRBV5-5 and TRBJ1-6): DAGVTQSPTHLIKTRGQQVTLRCSPISGHKSVSWYQQVLGQGPQFIFQYYEKEERGRGNFPDRFSARQFPNYSSELNVNALLLGDSALYLCASSLVVGVNNSPLHFGNGTRLTVT.

This chain links TRBV21-1 with TRBJ1-1; the table's TRBD1 call for D was not verified on the DNA. TRBV21-1 is flagged as a pseudogene. CDR3 length: 15 amino acids. CDR3 protein: CASSKVDTWNTEAFF. The DNA for the CDR3 is TGTGCCAGCAGCAAAGTTGACACCTGGAACACTGAAGCTTTCTTT.

The chain combines TRBV30 with TRBJ2-7; D may be TRBD1 (6 bases). This CDR3 is 14 amino acids long. V shed 0 bases and J shed 1 base, with 10 bases lying between them. Germline V lookup: CDR1 GTSNPN, CDR2 SVGIG (reference sequence). The DNA of the CDR3 is TGTGCCTGGAGTGTGGGAACAGGGTCCTACGAGCAGTACTTC. This codes for CAWSVGTGSYEQYF. Filled out from reference TRBV30 and TRBJ2-7, the complete variable domain reads SQTIHQWPATLVQPVGSPLSLECTVEGTSNPNLYWYRQAAGRGLQLLFYSVGIGQISSEVPQNLSASRPQDRQFILSSKKLLLSDSGFYLCAWSVGTGSYEQYFGPGTRLTVT.

The chain combines TRBV4-3 with TRBJ1-5; D unclear. V was shortened by 0 bases and J by 0 bases, with 12 bases between the two germline ends. This CDR3 has 17 residues. CDR1 and CDR2 from the germline V gene are LGHNA and YSLEER. The CDR3 nucleotides read TGCGCCAGCAGCCAAGATGGGGATGACTATAGCAATCAGCCCCAGCATTTT. Protein: CASSQDGDDYSNQPQHF.

This chain uses TRBV7-9 with TRBJ2-7; possibly TRBD1 for D (8 bases). This CDR3 region has 15 residues. The germline gives CDR1 SEHNR, CDR2 FQNEAQ (reference sequence). V lost 5 bases to trimming and J lost 2 bases, with 16 bases between them. CDR3 amino acids: CASSAGQGGPYEQYF. Written as DNA, the CDR3 is TGTGCCAGCAGCGCCGGACAGGGAGGGCCCTACGAGCAGTACTTC.

J is TRBJ1-2 and V is TRBV6-4, with D perhaps matching TRBD1 (5 bases). Germline V gives CDR1 MRHNA, CDR2 SNTAGT. The CDR3 covers 15 residues. V lost 0 bases, J lost 6 bases, and 14 bases lay in between. In nucleotides, the CDR3 is TGTGCCAGCAGTGACTCCGGGGAGGGGAAAGATGGCTACACCTTC. It yields the protein CASSDSGEGKDGYTF.

This chain links TRBV13 with TRBJ1-5, with a tentative D call TRBD1 (5 bases). V was shortened by 0 bases and J by 6 bases, with 9 bases between the two germline ends. This CDR3 spans 14 amino acids. Germline V CDR1 and CDR2: PRHDT, FYEKMQ (reference sequence). The CDR3: CASSLGRVPQPQHF. DNA of the CDR3: TGTGCCAGCAGCTTAGGCAGGGTCCCTCAGCCCCAGCATTTT.

The chain combines TRBV5-6 with TRBJ1-4; a weak D match, TRBD1 (6 bases). V gave up 2 bases and J gave up 8 bases, with 22 bases separating them. The CDR3 is 17 amino acids. Per the germline V gene, CDR1 is SGHDT and CDR2 is YYEEEE. As DNA, the CDR3 is TGTGCCAGCAGCTTTGTTAAGTCCCACTCAGGGGAGGAAAAACTGTTTTTT. Translation gives CASSFVKSHSGEEKLFF.

The rearrangement links TRBV30 to TRBJ1-1; D unresolved. V dropped 2 bases and J dropped 1 base, with 5 bases sitting between them. CDR3 length: 12 residues. Germline assignment: CDR1 GTSNPN and CDR2 SVGIG (reference sequence). This CDR3 reads CAWSPGNTEAFF. The CDR3 DNA is TGTGCCTGGAGTCCAGGGAACACTGAAGCTTTCTTT.

Comments on this clone: The same CDR3 arises from other DNA sequences in this sample as well. The chain has TRBV6-1 and TRBJ2-3; 10 nucleotides align to TRBD2. V gave up 2 bases and J gave up 4 bases; unmatched junction bases: 3. CDR1 is MNHNS and CDR2 is SASEGT in the germline V gene. There are 15 residues in the CDR3. CDR3 amino acids: CASSELAGGPDTQYF. DNA for the CDR3: TGTGCCAGCAGTGAATTAGCGGGGGGCCCAGATACGCAGTATTTT.

The V call is TRBV7-6, the J call TRBJ2-6; D is possibly TRBD1 (7 bases). The V gene lost 5 bases and the J gene lost 0 bases, with 11 bases spanning the gap. Germline V gene sequence: CDR1 SGHVS, CDR2 FNYEAQ. The CDR3 has 16 residues. Here the CDR3 DNA reads TGTGCCAGCAGCGCGGGACAGCTCTCTGGGGCCAACGTCCTGACTTTC. This sequence encodes CASSAGQLSGANVLTF. Looking up the rest from reference TRBV7-6 and TRBJ2-6 gives the full variable domain: GAGVSQSPRYKVTKRGQDVALRCDPISGHVSLYWYRQALGQGPEFLTYFNYEAQQDKSGLPNDRFSAERPEGSISTLTIQRTEQRDSAMYRCASSAGQLSGANVLTFGAGSRLTVL.

This clone was found a few times. The chain carries TRBV7-9 and TRBJ2-1, with TRBD1 matching 9 bases. Germline loops: CDR1 SEHNR, CDR2 FQNEAQ (reference sequence). V shed 5 bases and J 7 bases; nucleotides not matched to a gene: 9. This CDR3 is built from 15 residues. CDR3 sequence reads: CASSPPRGQGNEQFF. The CDR3 DNA sequence: TGTGCCAGCAGCCCCCCAAGGGGACAGGGAAATGAGCAGTTCTTC.

The chain couples TRBV10-3 to TRBJ1-1, with no clear D. This CDR3 region has 14 residues. Per the germline V gene, CDR1 is ENHRY and CDR2 is SYGVKD. The V end was cut by 0 bases, the J end by 1 base, with 6 bases between. As DNA, the CDR3 is TGTGCCATCAGTGAGTCTATGACGAACACTGAAGCTTTCTTT. This sequence encodes CAISESMTNTEAFF.

The J gene is TRBJ1-2, the V gene TRBV29-1; 7 bases map to TRBD1. In germline, CDR1 is SQVTM, CDR2 ANQGSEA. V was clipped by 7 bases and J by 2 bases; unmatched bases: 16. The CDR3 is made up of 16 amino acids. In nucleotides, the CDR3 is TGCAGCGCCACAGGGGCAGGAGGTACATTGAACTATGGCTACACCTTC. Protein: CSATGAGGTLNYGYTF.

The gene calls are TRBV9 and TRBJ2-1, with no clear D. Germline assignment: CDR1 SGDLS and CDR2 YYNGEE. The germline V and J ends were trimmed by 3 bases and 10 bases, with 5 bases remaining between them. The CDR3 is 10 amino acids. The CDR3, as DNA: TGTGCCAGCAGCGGTAAGGAGCAGTTCTTC. This translates into CASSGKEQFF.

V and J are TRBV27 and TRBJ1-5; 7 positions agree with TRBD1. The junction had 8 bases not matched to a gene; V was cut back by 6 bases and J by 3 bases. CDR3 length equals 15 residues. CDR1 MNHEY and CDR2 SMNVEV come from the germline V gene (reference sequence). DNA for the CDR3: TGTGCCAGCAGGGCCGGGACAGCTTACAATCAGCCCCAGCATTTT. Its translation: CASRAGTAYNQPQHF.

This rearrangement joins TRBV9 to TRBJ2-5; no clear D. Trimming left V 0 bases short and J 3 bases short, with 12 bases between. Germline CDR1 and CDR2: SGDLS and YYNGEE. CDR3 size: 15 residues. The DNA of the CDR3 is TGTGCCAGCAGCGTAGGTTCCAGCTTTGAAGAGACCCAGTACTTC. It translates to CASSVGSSFEETQYF. The full variable domain, its missing parts supplied by reference TRBV9 and TRBJ2-5, is DSGVTQTPKHLITATGQRVTLRCSPRSGDLSVYWYQQSLDQGLQFLIQYYNGEERAKGNILERFSAQQFPDLHSELNLSSLELGDSALYFCASSVGSSFEETQYFGPGTRLLVL.

This clone has only one observation. The rearrangement joins TRBV29-1 to TRBJ1-4; 7 nucleotides match TRBD1. This CDR3 region has 19 residues. The J segment lost 1 base and the V segment lost 6 bases, leaving 20 bases of the junction unmatched. The V gene's germline CDR1 is SQVTM and CDR2 ANQGSEA. For the CDR3, the DNA is TGCAGCGTGACCCGGTTTGGACAGGACTGCAGATTAACTAATGAAAAACTGTTTTTT. Amino acid sequence: CSVTRFGQDCRLTNEKLFF.

The chain is built from TRBV2 and TRBJ1-4; D unresolved. CDR3 length equals 15 residues. CDR1 and CDR2 (germline): SNHLY, FYNNEI. The ends were cut back, 7 bases at V and 1 base at J, with 13 bases in the middle. The CDR3 DNA reads as TGTGCCAGCAACAGACTATGGGAAACTAATGAAAAACTGTTTTTT. Translation: CASNRLWETNEKLFF.

The V and J genes are TRBV9 and TRBJ2-5; D remains unclear. V was pared by 0 bases and J by 2 bases, with 8 bases between. Looked up from germline, CDR1 is SGDLS and CDR2 is YYNGEE. CDR3 size: 14 residues. The chain's CDR3 is CASSVAAQQETQYF. CDR3 coding DNA: TGTGCCAGCAGCGTAGCGGCACAGCAAGAGACCCAGTACTTC. The full variable domain, in which reference TRBV9 and TRBJ2-5 provide the parts outside the CDR3, is DSGVTQTPKHLITATGQRVTLRCSPRSGDLSVYWYQQSLDQGLQFLIQYYNGEERAKGNILERFSAQQFPDLHSELNLSSLELGDSALYFCASSVAAQQETQYFGPGTRLLVL.

The V call is TRBV19, the J call TRBJ1-5; a weak D match, TRBD1 (5 bases). Per the germline V gene, CDR1 is LNHDA and CDR2 is SQIVND (reference sequence). V dropped 7 bases and J dropped 1 base, with 17 bases sitting between them. The CDR3 loop spans 16 amino acids. The DNA for the CDR3 is TGTGCCAGTAAGCGCAGGGTAATGGGGAGCAATCAGCCCCAGCATTTT. As protein: CASKRRVMGSNQPQHF.

The CDR3 reads CASSTDRERDSPLHF. CDR3 bases: TGTGCCAGCAGCACCGACAGGGAAAGAGATTCACCCCTCCACTTT. V and J are TRBV9 and TRBJ1-6, with TRBD1 matching over 7 bases. The germline gives CDR1 SGDLS, CDR2 YYNGEE. After removal of 4 bases from V and 8 bases from J, the junction contained 9 bases not matched to a gene. The CDR3 runs 15 residues.

This sequence joins TRBV5-1 and TRBJ2-7; 10 nucleotides line up with TRBD1. The CDR3 sequence is 14 residues long. V was pared by 5 bases and J by 5 bases, with 7 bases of the junction left unmatched. Germline CDR1 reads SGHRS; CDR2 reads YFSETQ. The CDR3 here is CASSSDRGLNEQYF. CDR3 bases: TGCGCCAGCAGTTCAGACAGGGGGCTGAACGAGCAGTACTTC.

The J gene is TRBJ2-3, the V gene TRBV6-4, with 9 bases matching TRBD2. V shed 4 bases, J shed 0 bases, and the junction held 5 bases outside the gene matches. Germline CDR1 is MRHNA and CDR2 is SNTAGT. The CDR3 length is 16 residues. The CDR3 loop is CASSGLAGASTDTQYF. The CDR3 region has the DNA TGTGCCAGCAGTGGCTTAGCGGGGGCTAGCACAGATACGCAGTATTTT.

The chain joins TRBV10-2 to TRBJ1-6, with 8 bases fitting TRBD1. J gave up 4 bases and V 6 bases, and 8 bases lay outside the gene matches. CDR1 WSHSY and CDR2 SAAADI come from the germline V gene. The CDR3 runs to 16 residues. The CDR3 is CASSGQGRIYNSPLHF. DNA of the CDR3: TGCGCCAGCAGCGGACAGGGCAGAATTTATAATTCACCCCTCCACTTT.

The J gene is TRBJ1-2, the V gene TRBV15; no clear D. The CDR3 is made up of 14 amino acids. Trimming took off 1 base at V and 2 bases at J, with 8 bases between the two ends. Germline lookup yields CDR1 LNHNV and CDR2 YYDKDF (reference sequence). The CDR3 region is CATSRGPGNYGYTF. CDR3 in DNA: TGTGCCACCAGCAGAGGTCCTGGGAACTATGGCTACACCTTC.

This clone turned up a few times. V gene TRBV4-3 combines with J gene TRBJ2-7, with TRBD2 matching over 14 bases. The CDR3 extends over 20 amino acids. The junction had 15 bases not matched to a gene; V was cut back by 1 base and J by 4 bases. Germline CDR1 reads LGHNA; CDR2 reads YSLEER. CDR3 sequence reads: CASSQGWFETSGGDPYEQYF. CDR3 nucleotides: TGCGCCAGCAGCCAAGGCTGGTTCGAGACTAGCGGGGGGGACCCTTACGAGCAGTACTTC.